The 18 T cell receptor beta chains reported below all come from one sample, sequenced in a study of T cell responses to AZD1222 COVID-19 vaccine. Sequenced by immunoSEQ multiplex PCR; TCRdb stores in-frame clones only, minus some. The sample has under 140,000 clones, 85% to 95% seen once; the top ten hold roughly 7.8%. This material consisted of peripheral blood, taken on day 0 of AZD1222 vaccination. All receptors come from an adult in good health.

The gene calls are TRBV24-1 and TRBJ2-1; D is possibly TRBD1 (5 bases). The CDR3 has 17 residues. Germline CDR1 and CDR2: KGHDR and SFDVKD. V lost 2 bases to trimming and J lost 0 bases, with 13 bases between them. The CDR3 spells CATSDSTGPSSYNEQFF. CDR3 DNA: TGTGCCACCAGTGATTCTACAGGTCCTAGCTCCTACAATGAGCAGTTCTTC.

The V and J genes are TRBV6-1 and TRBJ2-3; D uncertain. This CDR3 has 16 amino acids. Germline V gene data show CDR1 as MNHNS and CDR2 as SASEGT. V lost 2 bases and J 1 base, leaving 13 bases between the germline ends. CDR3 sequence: CASSEFGNAGTDTQYF. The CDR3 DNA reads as TGTGCCAGCAGTGAATTTGGGAACGCCGGCACAGATACGCAGTATTTT.

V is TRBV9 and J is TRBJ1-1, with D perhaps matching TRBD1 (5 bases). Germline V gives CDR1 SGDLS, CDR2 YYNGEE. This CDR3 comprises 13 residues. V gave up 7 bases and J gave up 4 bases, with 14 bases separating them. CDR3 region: CASARGFSTEAFF. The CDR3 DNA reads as TGTGCCAGCGCTAGGGGATTTAGCACTGAAGCTTTCTTT.

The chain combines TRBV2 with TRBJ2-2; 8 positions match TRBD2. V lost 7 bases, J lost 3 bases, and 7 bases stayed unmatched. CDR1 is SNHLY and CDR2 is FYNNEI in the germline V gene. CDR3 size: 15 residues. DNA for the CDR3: TGTGCCAGCACGGTCTCAGCGGGGGACACCGGGGAGCTGTTTTTT. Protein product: CASTVSAGDTGELFF. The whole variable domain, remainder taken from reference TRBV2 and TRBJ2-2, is EPEVTQTPSHQVTQMGQEVILRCVPISNHLYFYWYRQILGQKVEFLVSFYNNEISEKSEIFDDQFSVERPDGSNFTLKIRSTKLEDSAMYFCASTVSAGDTGELFFGEGSRLTVL.

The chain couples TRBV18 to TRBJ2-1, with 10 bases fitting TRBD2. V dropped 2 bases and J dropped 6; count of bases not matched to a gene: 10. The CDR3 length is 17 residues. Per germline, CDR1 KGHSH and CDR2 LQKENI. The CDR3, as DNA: TGTGCCAGCTCACCAATGCGAGCGGGGGGGCCTCTCAATGAGCAGTTCTTC. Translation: CASSPMRAGGPLNEQFF.

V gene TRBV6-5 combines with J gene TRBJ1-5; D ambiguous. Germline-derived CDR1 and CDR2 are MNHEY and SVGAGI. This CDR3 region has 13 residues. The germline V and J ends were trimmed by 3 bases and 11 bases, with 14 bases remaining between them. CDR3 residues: CASSYAPAGAQHF. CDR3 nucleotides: TGTGCCAGCAGTTATGCTCCGGCGGGCGCCCAGCATTTT.

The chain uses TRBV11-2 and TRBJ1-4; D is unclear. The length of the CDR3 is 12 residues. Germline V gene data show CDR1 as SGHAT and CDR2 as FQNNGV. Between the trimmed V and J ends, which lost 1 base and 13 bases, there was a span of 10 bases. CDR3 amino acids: CASSLGAGTLFF. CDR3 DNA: TGTGCCAGCAGCTTAGGCGCGGGAACACTGTTTTTT.

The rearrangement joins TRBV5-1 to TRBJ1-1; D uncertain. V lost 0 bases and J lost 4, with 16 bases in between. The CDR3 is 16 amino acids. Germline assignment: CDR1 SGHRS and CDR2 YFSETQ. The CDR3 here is CASSLAWGRGTTEAFF. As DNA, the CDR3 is TGCGCCAGCAGCTTGGCGTGGGGTCGCGGAACCACTGAAGCTTTCTTT.

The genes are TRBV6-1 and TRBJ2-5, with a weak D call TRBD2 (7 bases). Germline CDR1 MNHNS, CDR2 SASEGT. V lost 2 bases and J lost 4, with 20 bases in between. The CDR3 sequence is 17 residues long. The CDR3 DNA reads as TGTGCCAGCAGTGAATGGGGTTTCGGGGGGCGGCTAGAGACCCAGTACTTC. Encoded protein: CASSEWGFGGRLETQYF.

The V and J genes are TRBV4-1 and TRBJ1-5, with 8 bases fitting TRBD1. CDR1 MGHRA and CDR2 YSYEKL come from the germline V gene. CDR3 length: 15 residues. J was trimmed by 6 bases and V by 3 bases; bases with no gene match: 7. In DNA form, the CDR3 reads TGCGCCAGCAGCCAGGTACAGGGGGGTCCTCAGCCCCAGCATTTT. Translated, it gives CASSQVQGGPQPQHF.

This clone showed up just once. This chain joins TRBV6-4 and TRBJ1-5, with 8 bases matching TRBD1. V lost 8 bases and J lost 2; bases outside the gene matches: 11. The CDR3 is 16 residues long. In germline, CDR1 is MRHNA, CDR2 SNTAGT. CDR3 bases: TGTGCCAGCCGCCCCAACAGGGGGTTTGGCAATCAGCCCCAGCATTTT. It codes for CASRPNRGFGNQPQHF.

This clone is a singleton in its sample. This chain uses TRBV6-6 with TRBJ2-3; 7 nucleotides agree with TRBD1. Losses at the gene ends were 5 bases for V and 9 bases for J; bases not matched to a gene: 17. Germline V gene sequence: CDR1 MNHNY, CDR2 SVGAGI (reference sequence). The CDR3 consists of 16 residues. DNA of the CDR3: TGTGCCAGCAGTCGAATTGGGACAGCGGCCGATCGCACGCAGTATTTT. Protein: CASSRIGTAADRTQYF.

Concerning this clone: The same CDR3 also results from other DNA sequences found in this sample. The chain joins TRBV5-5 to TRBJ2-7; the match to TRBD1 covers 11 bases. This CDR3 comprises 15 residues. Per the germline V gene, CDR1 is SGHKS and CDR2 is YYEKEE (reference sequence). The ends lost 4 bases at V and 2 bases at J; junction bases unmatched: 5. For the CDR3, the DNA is TGTGCCAGCAGCCTGGGGGGACAGGGGGCCTACGAGCAGTACTTC. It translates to CASSLGGQGAYEQYF.

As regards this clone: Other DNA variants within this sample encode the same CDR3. CDR3 amino acids: CATSRDWGSSYEQYF. The CDR3 nucleotides read TGTGCCACCAGCAGAGATTGGGGGTCGTCCTACGAGCAGTACTTC. The V gene is TRBV15, the J gene TRBJ2-7; D may match TRBD1 or TRBD2 (5 bases each). The germline V and J ends were trimmed by 0 bases and 1 base, with 10 bases remaining between them. In germline, CDR1 is LNHNV, CDR2 YYDKDF (reference sequence). The CDR3 is 15 residues long.

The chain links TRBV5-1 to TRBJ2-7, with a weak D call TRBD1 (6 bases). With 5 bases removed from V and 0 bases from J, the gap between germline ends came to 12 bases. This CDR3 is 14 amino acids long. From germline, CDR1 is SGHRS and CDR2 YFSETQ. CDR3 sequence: CASRQTGSSYEQYF. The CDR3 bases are TGCGCCAGCAGACAAACAGGGTCCTCCTACGAGCAGTACTTC.

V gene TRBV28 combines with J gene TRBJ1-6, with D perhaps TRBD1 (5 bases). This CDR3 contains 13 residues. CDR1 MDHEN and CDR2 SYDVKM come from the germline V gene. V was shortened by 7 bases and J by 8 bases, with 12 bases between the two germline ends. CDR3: CASTLGGYSPLHF. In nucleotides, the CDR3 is TGTGCCAGCACCTTGGGGGGATATTCACCCCTCCACTTT.

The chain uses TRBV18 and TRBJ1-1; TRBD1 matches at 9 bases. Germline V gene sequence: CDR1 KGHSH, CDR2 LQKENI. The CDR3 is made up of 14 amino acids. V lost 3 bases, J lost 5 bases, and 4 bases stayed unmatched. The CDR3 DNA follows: TGTGCCAGCTCACCGGTACAGGGGGCTACTGAAGCTTTCTTT. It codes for CASSPVQGATEAFF.

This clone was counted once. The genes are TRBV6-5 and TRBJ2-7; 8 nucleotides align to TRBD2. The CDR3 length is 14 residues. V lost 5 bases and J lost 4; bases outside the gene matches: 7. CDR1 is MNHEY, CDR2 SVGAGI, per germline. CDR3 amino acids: CASSPGGGLYEQYF. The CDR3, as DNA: TGTGCCAGCAGTCCGGGAGGGGGTCTGTACGAGCAGTACTTC.